This T cell receptor (beta chain) was captured in a study of response to subunit inactivated influenza vaccine. Study-wide results and limits: Few additional T cells are recruited per seasonal influenza vaccination, authors suggested.

V was shortened by 1 base and J by 4 bases, with 7 bases between the two germline ends. Germline loops: CDR1 LGHDT, CDR2 YNNKEL (reference sequence). This CDR3 is built from 14 residues. Note on this clonotype: Its specificity is unknown.

TCRdb reprocessed the RT-PCR reads with MiXCR, giving one entry per CDR3 protein. The data show 600,000 to 850,000 distinct CDR3 sequences, around 15% seen once. The TCR comes from a man aged 50-60 years who received an inactivated influenza vaccine. This specimen consisted of PBMCs from blood, obtained 14 to 15 days before vaccination. The rearrangement links TRBV3-1 to TRBJ2-2, with a tentative D call TRBD2 (6 bases). CDR3 amino acids: CASSQGTITGELFF. The DNA of the CDR3 is TGTGCCAGCAGCCAAGGGACTATCACCGGGGAGCTGTTTTTT. Looking up the rest from reference TRBV3-1 and TRBJ2-2 gives the full variable domain: DTAVSQTPKYLVTQMGNDKSIKCEQNLGHDTMYWYKQDSKKFLKIMFSYNNKELIINETVPNRFSPKSPDKAHLNLHINSLELGDSAVYFCASSQGTITGELFFGEGSRLTVL.